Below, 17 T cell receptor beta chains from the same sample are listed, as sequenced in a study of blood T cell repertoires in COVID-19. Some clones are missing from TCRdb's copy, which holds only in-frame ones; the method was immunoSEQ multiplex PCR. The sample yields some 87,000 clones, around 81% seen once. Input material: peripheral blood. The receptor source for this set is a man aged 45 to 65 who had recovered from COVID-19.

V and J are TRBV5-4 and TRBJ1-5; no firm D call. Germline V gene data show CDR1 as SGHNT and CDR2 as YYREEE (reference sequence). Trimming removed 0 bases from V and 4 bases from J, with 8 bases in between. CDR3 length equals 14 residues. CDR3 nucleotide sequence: TGTGCCAGCAGCTTGGGTGGCAGGAATCAGCCCCAGCATTTT. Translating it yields CASSLGGRNQPQHF.

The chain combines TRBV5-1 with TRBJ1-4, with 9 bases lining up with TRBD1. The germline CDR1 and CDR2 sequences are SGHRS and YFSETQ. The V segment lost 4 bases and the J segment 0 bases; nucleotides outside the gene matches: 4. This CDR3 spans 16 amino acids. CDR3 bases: TGCGCCAGCAGCCGACAGGGGGTCGCAACTAATGAAAAACTGTTTTTT. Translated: CASSRQGVATNEKLFF.

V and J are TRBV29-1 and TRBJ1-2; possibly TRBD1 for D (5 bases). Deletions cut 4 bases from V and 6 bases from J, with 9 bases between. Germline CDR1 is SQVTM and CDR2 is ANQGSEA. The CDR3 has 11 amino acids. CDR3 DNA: TGCAGCGTTGTGGGGGGACATGGCTACACCTTC. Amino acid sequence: CSVVGGHGYTF.

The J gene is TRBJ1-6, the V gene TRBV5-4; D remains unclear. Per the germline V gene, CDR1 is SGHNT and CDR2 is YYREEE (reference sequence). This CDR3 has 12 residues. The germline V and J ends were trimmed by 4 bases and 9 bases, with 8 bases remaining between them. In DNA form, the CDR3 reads TGTGCCAGCAGCGAAAGAGGTTCACCCCTCCACTTT. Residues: CASSERGSPLHF.

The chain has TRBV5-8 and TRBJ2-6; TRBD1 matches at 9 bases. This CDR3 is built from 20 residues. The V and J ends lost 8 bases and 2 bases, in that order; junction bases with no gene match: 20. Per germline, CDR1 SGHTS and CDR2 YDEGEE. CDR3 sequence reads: CARLHTGQDRGLPGANVLTF. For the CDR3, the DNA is TGTGCCAGGCTTCACACGGGGCAGGACAGGGGACTCCCTGGGGCCAACGTCCTGACTTTC.

CDR3 in DNA: TGTGCCAGCAGCCAACAGACAGGGCGAAACACCGGGGAGCTGTTTTTT. It specifies CASSQQTGRNTGELFF. The J gene is TRBJ2-2, the V gene TRBV3-1 (or the pseudogene TRBV3-2), with 7 bases matching TRBD1. The CDR3 loop spans 16 amino acids. Germline assignment: CDR1 LGHDT and CDR2 YNNKEL (reference sequence). V lost 2 bases to trimming and J lost 2 bases; unmatched junction nucleotides: 5.

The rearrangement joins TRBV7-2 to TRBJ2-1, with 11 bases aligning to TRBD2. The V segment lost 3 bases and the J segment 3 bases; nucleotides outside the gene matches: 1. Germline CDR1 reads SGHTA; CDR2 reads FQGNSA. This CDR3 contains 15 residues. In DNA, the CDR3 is TGTGCCAGCAGCTTCACTAGCGGGGGCTACAATGAGCAGTTCTTC. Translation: CASSFTSGGYNEQFF.

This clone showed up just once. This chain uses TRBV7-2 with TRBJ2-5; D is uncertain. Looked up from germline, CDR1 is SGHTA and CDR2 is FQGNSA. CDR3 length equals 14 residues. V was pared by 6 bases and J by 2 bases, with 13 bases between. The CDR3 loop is CASRSRKVQETQYF. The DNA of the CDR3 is TGTGCCAGCAGGAGTAGAAAAGTACAAGAGACCCAGTACTTC.

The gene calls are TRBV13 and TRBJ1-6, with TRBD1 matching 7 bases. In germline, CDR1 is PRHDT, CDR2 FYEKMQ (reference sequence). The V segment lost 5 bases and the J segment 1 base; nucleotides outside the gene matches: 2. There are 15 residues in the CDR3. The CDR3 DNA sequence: TGTGCCAGCAGCCTACAGGGGTCCTATAATTCACCCCTCCACTTT. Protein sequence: CASSLQGSYNSPLHF. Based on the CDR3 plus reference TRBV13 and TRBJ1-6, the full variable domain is AAGVIQSPRHLIKEKRETATLKCYPIPRHDTVYWYQQGPGQDPQFLISFYEKMQSDKGSIPDRFSAQQFSDYHSELNMSSLELGDSALYFCASSLQGSYNSPLHFGNGTRLTVT.

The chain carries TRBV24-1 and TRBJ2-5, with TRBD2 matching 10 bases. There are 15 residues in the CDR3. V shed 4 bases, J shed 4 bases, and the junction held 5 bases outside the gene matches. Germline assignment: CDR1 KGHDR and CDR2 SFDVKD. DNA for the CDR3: TGTGCCACCAGTGACAGCGGGGGGGCCGGAGAGACCCAGTACTTC. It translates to CATSDSGGAGETQYF.

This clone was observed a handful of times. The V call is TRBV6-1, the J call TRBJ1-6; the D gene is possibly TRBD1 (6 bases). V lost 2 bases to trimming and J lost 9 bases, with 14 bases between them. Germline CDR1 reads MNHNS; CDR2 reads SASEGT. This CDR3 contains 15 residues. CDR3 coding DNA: TGTGCCAGCAGTGAATCCCCGGGACACCGTTCACCCCTCCACTTT. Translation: CASSESPGHRSPLHF.

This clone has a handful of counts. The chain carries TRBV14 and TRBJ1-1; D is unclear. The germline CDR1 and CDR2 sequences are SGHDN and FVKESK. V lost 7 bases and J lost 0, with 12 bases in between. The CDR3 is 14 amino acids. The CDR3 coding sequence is TGTGCCAGCAAGTCAGGAAGCCTGAACACTGAAGCTTTCTTT. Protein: CASKSGSLNTEAFF.

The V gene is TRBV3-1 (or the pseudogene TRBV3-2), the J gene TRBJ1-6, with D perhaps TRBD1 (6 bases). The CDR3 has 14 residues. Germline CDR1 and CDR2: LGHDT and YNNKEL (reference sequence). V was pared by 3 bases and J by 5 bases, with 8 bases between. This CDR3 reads CASSHRQDNSPLHF. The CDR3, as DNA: TGTGCCAGCAGCCATCGACAGGATAATTCACCCCTCCACTTT.

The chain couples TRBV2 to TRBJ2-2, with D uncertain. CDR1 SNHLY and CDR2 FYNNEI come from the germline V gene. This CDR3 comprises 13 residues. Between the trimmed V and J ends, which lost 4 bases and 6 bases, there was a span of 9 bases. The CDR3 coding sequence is TGTGCCAGCAGTGTCGAGCTCCCCGGGGAGCTGTTTTTT. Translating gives CASSVELPGELFF.

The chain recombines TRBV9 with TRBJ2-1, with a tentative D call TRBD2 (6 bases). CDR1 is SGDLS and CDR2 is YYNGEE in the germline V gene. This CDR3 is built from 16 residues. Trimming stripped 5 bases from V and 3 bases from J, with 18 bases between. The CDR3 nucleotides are TGTGCCAGCAGGGCCACCGACGGGAGTTACTACAATGAGCAGTTCTTC. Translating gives CASRATDGSYYNEQFF.

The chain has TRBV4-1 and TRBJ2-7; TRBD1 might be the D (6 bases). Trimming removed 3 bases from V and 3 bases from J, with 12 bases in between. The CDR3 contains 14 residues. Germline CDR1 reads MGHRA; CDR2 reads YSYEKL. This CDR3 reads CASSHGRDNYEQYF. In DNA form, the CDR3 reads TGCGCCAGCAGCCACGGCCGGGACAACTACGAGCAGTACTTC.

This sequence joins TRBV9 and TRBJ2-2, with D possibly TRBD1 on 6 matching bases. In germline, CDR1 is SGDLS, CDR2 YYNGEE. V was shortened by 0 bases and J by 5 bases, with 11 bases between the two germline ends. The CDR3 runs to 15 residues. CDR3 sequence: CASSVEGVATGELFF. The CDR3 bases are TGTGCCAGCAGCGTAGAGGGGGTAGCGACCGGGGAGCTGTTTTTT.